Below, 30 T cell receptor beta chains from the same sample are listed, as sequenced in a study of T-cell reconstitution after alpha-beta-depleted transplantation in children. Unique molecular identifiers were incorporated into the prepared TCRbeta library. MiXCR, applied by TCRdb to the PCR reads, yields one record per CDR3 protein. The sample consists of hundreds of thousands of distinct CDR3 sequences, roughly 15% of them appearing once. Sample: PBMCs from the stem cell graft donor, taken from the stem cell graft. The origin of the receptors is a human donor who donated a stem cell graft to a child with acute myeloid leukemia.

This clonotype occurred many times. J is TRBJ2-1 and V is TRBV20-1; 7 bases agree with TRBD2. The CDR3 contains 16 residues. V was clipped by 2 bases and J by 4 bases; unmatched bases: 11. CDR1 is DFQATT and CDR2 is SNEGSKA in the germline V gene (reference sequence). CDR3 sequence reads: CSARHPSGASYNEQFF. DNA for the CDR3: TGCAGTGCTAGACATCCCAGCGGGGCCTCTTACAATGAGCAGTTCTTC.

In its sample, this clonotype was seen a few times. CDR3 DNA: TGTGCCAGCAGCCCGGACAGGGGAGTCAGCGAGCAGTACTTC. It codes for CASSPDRGVSEQYF. The V call is TRBV7-9, the J call TRBJ2-7; 9 nucleotides line up with TRBD1. Germline trimming cut 5 bases from V and 6 bases from J; bases unmatched to any gene: 8. The length of the CDR3 is 14 residues. The germline V gene encodes CDR1 SEHNR and CDR2 FQNEAQ (reference sequence). Full variable domain (rest looked up from reference TRBV7-9 and TRBJ2-7): DTGVSQNPRHKITKRGQNVTFRCDPISEHNRLYWYRQTLGQGPEFLTYFQNEAQLEKSRLLSDRFSAERPKGSFSTLEIQRTEQGDSAMYLCASSPDRGVSEQYFGPGTRLTVT.

There are a few counts of this clonotype. This sequence joins TRBV12-3 or TRBV12-4 and TRBJ1-1; a weak D match, TRBD1 (6 bases). Trimming took 5 bases from V and 1 from J, leaving 20 bases between them. CDR3 length: 17 amino acids. DNA of the CDR3: TGTGCCAGCAGTCCCCCTCACGGGTGGGGGGCGAACACTGAAGCTTTCTTT. This gives the protein CASSPPHGWGANTEAFF.

The chain carries TRBV7-2 and TRBJ2-2; D unclear. CDR1 and CDR2 from the germline V gene are SGHTA and FQGNSA. Trimming left V 5 bases short and J 6 bases short, with 10 bases between. The CDR3 contains 13 residues. CDR3 DNA sequence: TGTGCCAGCAGCACCTCTTTCCCCGGGGAGCTGTTTTTT. Translated, it gives CASSTSFPGELFF.

The rearrangement joins TRBV7-2 to TRBJ2-1, with 10 bases matching TRBD1. CDR1 SGHTA and CDR2 FQGNSA come from the germline V gene. The V and J ends lost 5 bases and 1 base, in that order; junction bases with no gene match: 8. This CDR3 has 17 amino acids. The CDR3 bases are TGTGCCAGCAGCCCTAGCCAGGGACAGGGGTCCTACAATGAGCAGTTCTTC. This codes for CASSPSQGQGSYNEQFF.

This clonotype came up many times. The chain uses TRBV12-3 or TRBV12-4 and TRBJ2-7; D call uncertain. The CDR3 spans 12 residues. Trimming took 2 bases from V and 7 from J, leaving 9 bases between them. CDR3 protein: CASSLPAGEQYF. CDR3 sequence (DNA): TGTGCCAGCAGTTTACCCGCTGGGGAGCAGTACTTC.

This clonotype turned up a few times. The chain has TRBV27 and TRBJ2-7, with 7 bases aligning to TRBD1. Germline trimming cut 8 bases from V and 8 bases from J; bases unmatched to any gene: 9. The CDR3 totals 12 residues. Germline loops: CDR1 MNHEY, CDR2 SMNVEV (reference sequence). The CDR3 nucleotides read TGTGCCAGCGGCCCCGACAGGGATCAGCAGTACTTC. Its translation: CASGPDRDQQYF.

The chain uses TRBV12-5 and TRBJ2-1; 11 bases align to TRBD2. CDR3 length: 15 residues. The germline V gene has CDR1 LGHNT and CDR2 FRNRAP. V was pared by 5 bases and J by 2 bases, with 2 bases of the junction left unmatched. CDR3 amino acids: CASGPSGGPYNEQFF. In nucleotides, the CDR3 is TGTGCTAGTGGTCCTAGCGGGGGGCCCTACAATGAGCAGTTCTTC.

The table lists this clonotype with many counts. The chain links TRBV11-2 to TRBJ1-2, with TRBD1 matching over 8 bases. Losses at the gene ends were 0 bases for V and 4 bases for J; bases not matched to a gene: 1. The germline gives CDR1 SGHAT, CDR2 FQNNGV. The CDR3 extends over 14 amino acids. CDR3 residues: CASSLDGQGYGYTF. In nucleotides, the CDR3 is TGTGCCAGCAGCTTAGACGGACAGGGCTATGGCTACACCTTC.

This clonotype was counted at least ten times. The chain has TRBV7-2 and TRBJ1-4; 7 positions agree with TRBD1. With V trimmed by 5 bases and J by 5 bases, 8 bases remained unmatched. Germline CDR1 and CDR2: SGHTA and FQGNSA. The CDR3 is 15 residues long. The CDR3 reads CASSGQGGANEKLFF. Written as DNA, the CDR3 is TGTGCCAGCAGCGGCCAAGGGGGCGCCAATGAAAAACTGTTTTTT.

At least ten counts were recorded for this clonotype. This chain joins TRBV30 and TRBJ1-3; D gene unclear. Deletions cut 0 bases from V and 2 bases from J, with 5 bases between. Germline V CDR1 and CDR2: GTSNPN, SVGIG (reference sequence). The CDR3 length is 13 residues. CDR3 region: CAWSVLAGNTIYF. The CDR3 nucleotides read TGTGCCTGGAGTGTACTGGCTGGAAACACCATATATTTT.

This clonotype was recorded many times. The V gene is TRBV10-3, the J gene TRBJ1-6; 7 bases map to TRBD1. Germline CDR1 is ENHRY and CDR2 is SYGVKD. Trimming took 6 bases from V and 10 from J; bases not matched to a gene: 6. This CDR3 spans 13 amino acids. DNA for the CDR3: TGTGCCATCAGAGGAACAGGGGAATCACCCCTCCACTTT. It encodes CAIRGTGESPLHF.

This clonotype was counted many times. CDR3: CASSPTGGTSYEQYF. CDR3 in DNA: TGTGCCAGCAGCCCAACGGGGGGGACCAGCTACGAGCAGTACTTC. V gene TRBV7-9 combines with J gene TRBJ2-7; 8 bases are a match to TRBD2. From germline, CDR1 is SEHNR and CDR2 FQNEAQ (reference sequence). CDR3 length: 15 amino acids. V dropped 5 bases and J dropped 3; count of bases not matched to a gene: 9.

The J gene is TRBJ2-1, the V gene TRBV25-1, with D possibly being TRBD1 (6 bases). CDR1 and CDR2 from the germline V gene are MGHDK and SYGVNS. CDR3 size: 13 residues. V lost 6 bases and J lost 8, with 14 bases in between. The CDR3 is CASSTGLVHEQFF. The CDR3 nucleotides are TGTGCCAGCAGCACAGGGCTCGTCCATGAGCAGTTCTTC.

Ten or more counts support this clonotype. The V and J genes are TRBV10-3 and TRBJ2-1; the match to TRBD2 covers 10 bases. Germline CDR1 reads ENHRY; CDR2 reads SYGVKD. This CDR3 has 16 amino acids. J gave up 2 bases and V 2 bases, and 3 bases lay outside the gene matches. CDR3 residues: CAISEPTSGPYNEQFF. CDR3 DNA: TGTGCCATCAGTGAGCCGACTAGCGGGCCCTACAATGAGCAGTTCTTC.

This clonotype was seen repeatedly, ten times or more. This chain links TRBV10-3 with TRBJ1-6, with D possibly TRBD1 on 6 matching bases. Germline values: CDR1 ENHRY, CDR2 SYGVKD. V lost 11 bases, J lost 8 bases, and 22 bases lay in between. CDR3 length: 15 residues. CDR3 sequence reads: CALERTDREDSPLHF. CDR3 nucleotides: TGTGCCCTAGAGCGAACGGACAGAGAAGATTCACCCCTCCACTTT.

V gene TRBV10-2 combines with J gene TRBJ2-5, with 8 bases fitting TRBD2. This CDR3 has 15 amino acids. From germline, CDR1 is WSHSY and CDR2 SAAADI. V lost 8 bases, J lost 1 base, and 9 bases stayed unmatched. The CDR3 nucleotides are TGCGCCAGCGTAGGGACTAGAGTCCCCCAAGAGACCCAGTACTTC. This encodes CASVGTRVPQETQYF.

The chain uses TRBV5-1 and TRBJ1-1, with D possibly matching TRBD1 (6 bases). V gave up 4 bases and J gave up 5 bases, with 15 bases separating them. There are 14 residues in the CDR3. The V gene's germline CDR1 is SGHRS and CDR2 YFSETQ. CDR3 sequence: CASSPGTIWTEAFF. CDR3 bases: TGCGCCAGCAGCCCGGGGACAATCTGGACTGAAGCTTTCTTT. The full variable domain, with the rest looked up from reference TRBV5-1 and TRBJ1-1, is KAGVTQTPRYLIKTRGQQVTLSCSPISGHRSVSWYQQTPGQGLQFLFEYFSETQRNKGNFPGRFSGRQFSNSRSEMNVSTLELGDSALYLCASSPGTIWTEAFFGQGTRLTVV.

The chain has TRBV19 and TRBJ2-3; perhaps TRBD2 as D (6 bases). The CDR3 spans 15 residues. V lost 7 bases, J lost 6 bases, and 20 bases lay in between. Per the germline V gene, CDR1 is LNHDA and CDR2 is SQIVND (reference sequence). The CDR3: CASTLSPAGLDTQYF. As DNA, the CDR3 is TGTGCCAGTACATTATCTCCGGCGGGGCTCGATACGCAGTATTTT.

In its sample, this clonotype was seen a few times. CDR3 in amino acids: CASSLEWSNEQFF. The CDR3 nucleotides read TGTGCCAGCAGCTTAGAGTGGTCCAATGAGCAGTTCTTC. The chain links TRBV7-2 to TRBJ2-1; D is unresolved. There are 13 residues in the CDR3. V lost 1 base and J 6 bases, leaving 7 bases between the germline ends. In germline, CDR1 is SGHTA, CDR2 FQGNSA.

Concerning this clonotype itself: A much larger clone lies a single base off, so this may be a read error. The rearrangement links TRBV20-1 to TRBJ2-1; 7 bases are a match to TRBD1. The CDR3 runs 18 residues. The V gene's germline CDR1 is DFQATT and CDR2 SNEGSKA (reference sequence). Trimming cost V 1 base and J 0 bases; bases outside gene matches: 12. The CDR3 bases are TGCAGTGCTAGAGGGTTAGTGAGCGACAGGGACTCCTACAATGAGCAGTTCTTC. Its translation is CSARGLVSDRDSYNEQFF.

This clonotype appeared many times. The chain joins TRBV5-5 to TRBJ2-5, with D uncertain. The CDR3 extends over 14 amino acids. V dropped 5 bases and J dropped 1 base, with 12 bases sitting between them. Germline values: CDR1 SGHKS, CDR2 YYEKEE (reference sequence). The DNA for the CDR3 is TGTGCCAGCAGACCTACTACTTTCCAAGAGACCCAGTACTTC. Translated: CASRPTTFQETQYF. Complete variable domain (other parts from reference TRBV5-5 and TRBJ2-5): DAGVTQSPTHLIKTRGQQVTLRCSPISGHKSVSWYQQVLGQGPQFIFQYYEKEERGRGNFPDRFSARQFPNYSSELNVNALLLGDSALYLCASRPTTFQETQYFGPGTRLLVL.

This clonotype showed up many times. V gene TRBV5-8 combines with J gene TRBJ1-5; 10 positions match TRBD1. Germline trimming cut 1 base from V and 0 bases from J; bases unmatched to any gene: 4. Germline-derived CDR1 and CDR2 are SGHTS and YDEGEE. The CDR3 extends over 17 amino acids. The CDR3 bases are TGTGCCAGCAGCTTGCAAGGGACAGGGGTTAGCAATCAGCCCCAGCATTTT. Residues: CASSLQGTGVSNQPQHF.

On this clonotype: A much larger clone lies one base from this, so it may be a read error. The CDR3 nucleotides are TGCAGTGCTAGAGATAATGAGGGGGCGATCTATGGCTACACCTTC. Amino acids: CSARDNEGAIYGYTF. The chain carries TRBV20-1 and TRBJ1-2; 7 bases line up with TRBD1. Germline V gene data show CDR1 as DFQATT and CDR2 as SNEGSKA (reference sequence). With 0 bases clipped from V and 4 bases from J, the junction kept 8 bases outside the gene matches. CDR3 length: 15 amino acids.

This clonotype was counted many times. This rearrangement joins TRBV7-2 to TRBJ2-2, with D hard to call. CDR1 SGHTA and CDR2 FQGNSA come from the germline V gene. This CDR3 region has 13 residues. Between the trimmed V and J ends, which lost 5 bases and 5 bases, there was a span of 9 bases. This chain's CDR3 is CASSGTRTGELFF. The DNA for the CDR3 is TGTGCCAGCAGCGGTACTCGAACCGGGGAGCTGTTTTTT.

There are many counts of this clonotype. The V call is TRBV20-1, the J call TRBJ2-7, with TRBD1 as a possible D gene (6 bases). The CDR3 runs to 13 residues. Trimming removed 0 bases at V and 4 bases at J, with 10 bases between. The germline CDR1 and CDR2 sequences are DFQATT and SNEGSKA (reference sequence). CDR3 coding DNA: TGCAGTGCTAGAGATCAGGGGCAGTACGAGCAGTACTTC. The encoded protein is CSARDQGQYEQYF.

In its sample, this clonotype was seen many times. The CDR3 is CASSPGLGGNTIYF. The CDR3 nucleotides read TGTGCCAGCAGCCCAGGGCTGGGAGGAAACACCATATATTTT. The chain links TRBV12-3 or TRBV12-4 to TRBJ1-3; possible D gene TRBD1, 5 bases. Trimming removed 6 bases at V and 4 bases at J, with 13 bases between. CDR3 length equals 14 residues.

This clonotype was detected many times. V gene TRBV20-1 combines with J gene TRBJ2-1, with 11 bases fitting TRBD2. CDR1 and CDR2 from the germline V gene are DFQATT and SNEGSKA (reference sequence). The CDR3 has 14 residues. The CDR3 DNA reads TGCAGCGAAGTTAGCGGGGGGGCCTACAATGAGCAGTTCTTC. Protein product: CSEVSGGAYNEQFF.

The chain links TRBV6-5 to TRBJ2-7; perhaps TRBD2 as D (6 bases). V lost 1 base, J lost 4 bases, and 26 bases lay in between. CDR1 and CDR2 (germline): MNHEY, SVGAGI. This CDR3 has 19 residues. The CDR3 sequence is CASSYCGTPLARRQYEQYV. The DNA of the CDR3 is TGTGCCAGCAGTTACTGTGGGACTCCCTTGGCCCGCAGACAATACGAGCAGTACGTC.

Many counts were recorded for this clonotype. The rearrangement joins TRBV7-3 to TRBJ2-1, with D unresolved. V dropped 2 bases and J dropped 1 base, with 12 bases sitting between them. This CDR3 spans 16 amino acids. CDR1 and CDR2 from the germline V gene are SGHTA and FQGTGA. The CDR3 loop reads CASSLFHGRSYNEQFF. CDR3 DNA: TGTGCCAGCAGCTTATTCCATGGCAGATCCTACAATGAGCAGTTCTTC.